One sample yielded the 20 T cell receptor beta chains listed below, sequenced in a study of blood T cell repertoires in COVID-19. Sequenced by immunoSEQ multiplex PCR; TCRdb stores in-frame clones only, minus some. The data contain fewer than 35,000 clones, 82% of them singletons. Sequencing used peripheral blood. These receptors all come from a man older than 75 with active or convalescent COVID-19.

The V gene is TRBV5-6, the J gene TRBJ2-1, with 8 bases that match TRBD2. The germline CDR1 and CDR2 sequences are SGHDT and YYEEEE. This CDR3 is built from 17 residues. V gave up 1 base and J gave up 1 base; unmatched junction bases: 7. The CDR3: CASSLLSGRGSYNEQFF. CDR3 bases: TGTGCCAGCAGCTTGCTAAGCGGGAGAGGTTCCTACAATGAGCAGTTCTTC.

This clone was seen a handful of times. V and J are TRBV6-5 and TRBJ1-5; possible D gene TRBD1, 5 bases. V was trimmed by 2 bases and J by 6 bases, leaving 8 bases between them. The CDR3 totals 13 residues. CDR1 is MNHEY and CDR2 is SVGAGI in the germline V gene. The CDR3 DNA reads as TGTGCCAGCAGTTACGGGGGGGGTCAGCCCCAGCATTTT. It codes for CASSYGGGQPQHF.

The genes are TRBV2 and TRBJ2-1, with 8 bases matching TRBD1. Germline CDR1 SNHLY, CDR2 FYNNEI. The CDR3 extends over 15 amino acids. Trimming removed 4 bases from V and 4 bases from J; junction bases left unmatched: 6. The CDR3 sequence is CASSVDRGGYNEQFF. The CDR3 DNA is TGTGCCAGCAGTGTTGACAGGGGAGGTTACAATGAGCAGTTCTTC.

V usage is TRBV12-5 and J usage is TRBJ2-3; unclear D gene. Trimming removed 5 bases at V and 6 bases at J, with 9 bases between. Germline CDR1 and CDR2: LGHNT and FRNRAP. The CDR3 sequence is 12 residues long. DNA of the CDR3: TGTGCTAGTGGTCAGACTGCCGATACGCAGTATTTT. This gives the protein CASGQTADTQYF.

This clone has a handful of counts. The J gene is TRBJ2-7, the V gene TRBV5-1, with D maybe TRBD2 (6 bases). Trimming cost V 2 bases and J 6 bases, with 12 bases left between them. This CDR3 region has 13 residues. Germline assignment: CDR1 SGHRS and CDR2 YFSETQ. The CDR3 loop is CASSFRQEGEQYF. The CDR3 bases are TGCGCCAGCAGCTTTCGGCAGGAGGGCGAGCAGTACTTC.

This chain joins TRBV2 and TRBJ2-3; maybe TRBD1 (6 bases). V was trimmed by 2 bases and J by 2 bases, leaving 14 bases between them. Germline CDR1 and CDR2: SNHLY and FYNNEI. This CDR3 comprises 16 residues. Written as DNA, the CDR3 is TGTGCCAGCAGTGAATGGGCAGGGGACCTCACAGATACGCAGTATTTT. This codes for CASSEWAGDLTDTQYF.

The chain carries TRBV7-2 and TRBJ2-3; 9 nucleotides line up with TRBD2. The trim removed 0 bases at V and 2 bases at J, leaving 12 bases unmatched. Germline assignment: CDR1 SGHTA and CDR2 FQGNSA. CDR3 length: 19 amino acids. The CDR3: CASSLAQSGRLFYTDTQYF. CDR3 DNA: TGTGCCAGCAGCTTAGCGCAAAGCGGGAGGCTTTTCTACACAGATACGCAGTATTTT.

V gene TRBV2 combines with J gene TRBJ2-7, with TRBD2 matching 8 bases. CDR3 length: 15 amino acids. Germline V lookup: CDR1 SNHLY, CDR2 FYNNEI. V lost 3 bases, J lost 1 base, and 5 bases stayed unmatched. The CDR3 protein is CASSDEGLASYEQYF. CDR3 nucleotides: TGTGCCAGCAGTGATGAAGGACTAGCATCCTACGAGCAGTACTTC. Based on the CDR3 plus reference TRBV2 and TRBJ2-7, the full variable domain is EPEVTQTPSHQVTQMGQEVILRCVPISNHLYFYWYRQILGQKVEFLVSFYNNEISEKSEIFDDQFSVERPDGSNFTLKIRSTKLEDSAMYFCASSDEGLASYEQYFGPGTRLTVT.

The V and J genes are TRBV7-6 and TRBJ2-7, with D maybe TRBD2 (5 bases). Germline loops: CDR1 SGHVS, CDR2 FNYEAQ. The CDR3 is 14 residues long. V dropped 1 base and J dropped 1 base, with 8 bases sitting between them. The CDR3 protein is CASSLVASSYEQYF. In DNA, the CDR3 is TGTGCCAGCAGCTTAGTAGCGAGTTCCTACGAGCAGTACTTC.

As DNA, the CDR3 is TGTGCCAGCAGCTTGGGGCGGGGGGCAAGCACAGATACGCAGTATTTT. Translation gives CASSLGRGASTDTQYF. The chain is built from TRBV11-2 and TRBJ2-3; 8 nucleotides match TRBD2. The V and J ends lost 3 bases and 0 bases, in that order; junction bases with no gene match: 5. The CDR3 loop spans 16 amino acids. Germline V gives CDR1 SGHAT, CDR2 FQNNGV.

This chain links TRBV19 with TRBJ2-1, with 10 positions matching TRBD2. V shed 5 bases and J 7 bases; nucleotides not matched to a gene: 11. The CDR3 extends over 16 amino acids. Germline V gene data show CDR1 as LNHDA and CDR2 as SQIVND (reference sequence). CDR3 DNA sequence: TGTGCCAGTAGTCTCAGGGGCCAGGGACTAGCGAATGAGCAGTTCTTC. Protein sequence: CASSLRGQGLANEQFF.

V gene TRBV3-1 (or the pseudogene TRBV3-2) combines with J gene TRBJ1-4; 10 nucleotides match TRBD1. The length of the CDR3 is 14 residues. V lost 4 bases to trimming and J lost 8 bases; unmatched junction nucleotides: 4. CDR1 LGHDT and CDR2 YNNKEL come from the germline V gene (reference sequence). CDR3 coding DNA: TGTGCCAGCAGCCGGGGACAGGGGAAGGAAAAACTGTTTTTT. This encodes CASSRGQGKEKLFF.

The chain has TRBV3-1 (or the pseudogene TRBV3-2) and TRBJ2-2, with 8 bases that match TRBD1. Germline V lookup: CDR1 LGHDT, CDR2 YNNKEL (reference sequence). V lost 3 bases and J lost 3; bases outside the gene matches: 6. This CDR3 is built from 16 residues. Written as DNA, the CDR3 is TGTGCCAGCAGCCAGTGGGACAGGCGGGACACCGGGGAGCTGTTTTTT. Translating gives CASSQWDRRDTGELFF.

This clone was seen once. The chain recombines TRBV3-1 (or the pseudogene TRBV3-2) with TRBJ2-7; 10 nucleotides agree with TRBD2. The CDR3 has 18 amino acids. CDR1 and CDR2 (germline): LGHDT, YNNKEL (reference sequence). With V trimmed by 0 bases and J by 1 base, 9 bases remained unmatched. CDR3 DNA sequence: TGTGCCAGCAGCCAAGAGTATTTGAAGGGACTAGCGTCCTACGAGCAGTACTTC. Protein sequence: CASSQEYLKGLASYEQYF.

The gene calls are TRBV18 and TRBJ2-7, with TRBD1 matching over 10 bases. With 1 base clipped from V and 3 bases from J, the junction kept 6 bases outside the gene matches. This CDR3 has 16 amino acids. In germline, CDR1 is KGHSH, CDR2 LQKENI. The chain's CDR3 is CASSPRGQGVLYEQYF. In DNA form, the CDR3 reads TGTGCCAGCTCACCACGCGGACAGGGGGTTCTCTACGAGCAGTACTTC.

This chain links TRBV6-6 with TRBJ2-1, with TRBD2 identical over 12 bases. There are 17 residues in the CDR3. Trimming took 6 bases from V and 2 from J; bases not matched to a gene: 8. Germline assignment: CDR1 MNHNY and CDR2 SVGAGI (reference sequence). CDR3 loop: CASSRPSGRGAYNEQFF. The CDR3 region has the DNA TGTGCCAGCAGCCGACCTAGCGGGAGGGGGGCCTACAATGAGCAGTTCTTC.

The chain links TRBV19 to TRBJ1-4, with unresolved D. Germline-derived CDR1 and CDR2 are LNHDA and SQIVND (reference sequence). This CDR3 region has 12 residues. The V and J ends lost 8 bases and 6 bases respectively, with 10 bases between them. The CDR3 region has the DNA TGTGCCAGTTCGCGTGGTTATGAAAAACTGTTTTTT. Protein product: CASSRGYEKLFF.

The chain links TRBV5-1 to TRBJ2-3; no clear D gene. CDR1 is SGHRS, CDR2 YFSETQ, per germline. Trimming removed 4 bases from V and 1 base from J, with 16 bases in between. The CDR3 has 16 amino acids. The CDR3, as DNA: TGCGCCAGCAGCCCCTCCGAGTATGAGGGCACAGATACGCAGTATTTT. It specifies CASSPSEYEGTDTQYF. Full variable domain (outside the CDR3, taken from reference TRBV5-1 and TRBJ2-3): KAGVTQTPRYLIKTRGQQVTLSCSPISGHRSVSWYQQTPGQGLQFLFEYFSETQRNKGNFPGRFSGRQFSNSRSEMNVSTLELGDSALYLCASSPSEYEGTDTQYFGPGTRLTVL.

The rearrangement links TRBV5-6 to TRBJ1-4, with D unclear. The CDR3 spans 14 residues. Germline V gene lookup returns CDR1 SGHDT and CDR2 YYEEEE. The ends were cut back, 1 base at V and 8 bases at J, with 12 bases in the middle. The CDR3 DNA reads TGTGCCAGCAGCTTGAGGGTGGGAGTGGAAAAACTGTTTTTT. It encodes CASSLRVGVEKLFF.

This chain connects TRBV6-4 to TRBJ2-1; TRBD1 agrees at 9 bases. The V and J ends lost 4 bases and 2 bases, in that order; junction bases with no gene match: 3. The CDR3 length is 15 residues. CDR1 and CDR2 from the germline V gene are MRHNA and SNTAGT. The CDR3 sequence: CASSVGQGPYNEQFF. The CDR3 coding sequence is TGTGCCAGCAGTGTCGGACAGGGGCCCTACAATGAGCAGTTCTTC.